The 8 T cell receptor beta chains reported below all come from one sample, sequenced in a study of T cell clonality in common variable immunodeficiency. Findings and caveats of the study: Fewer deletions and N-nucleotide insertions were reportedly seen in common variable immunodeficiency TCR beta sequences.

No antigen has been identified for these receptors. This table comes from immunoSEQ multiplex PCR, and its TCRdb copy is limited to in-frame clones, with some not included. The record shows about 25,000 clones for this sample, with no singletons present. The specimen sequenced was peripheral blood mononuclear cells. These receptors were collected from a human donor with common variable immunodeficiency.

This clone was picked up a small number of times. Coverage ceases 3 residues before the CDR3 finishes, and the germline J gene fills in the end. J is TRBJ1-1 and V is TRBV2, with 8 bases matching TRBD1. With 6 bases clipped from V and 3 bases from J, the junction kept 3 bases outside the gene matches. In germline, CDR1 is SNHLY, CDR2 FYNNEI. CDR3 length equals 13 residues. The DNA read from the CDR3 is TGTGCCAGCAGGGGGGACAGGCACACTGAA. It translates to CASRGDRHTE. The CDR3 reads in full as CASRGDRHTEAFF. The complete variable domain, with remaining parts taken from reference TRBV2 and TRBJ1-1, reads EPEVTQTPSHQVTQMGQEVILRCVPISNHLYFYWYRQILGQKVEFLVSFYNNEISEKSEIFDDQFSVERPDGSNFTLKIRSTKLEDSAMYFCASRGDRHTEAFFGQGTRLTVV.

This clone was detected only a few times. With the read ending 3 residues before the CDR3 end, the germline J gene is used to fill in that end. The chain links TRBV20-1 to TRBJ1-2; the D is unclear. This CDR3 has 14 residues. The ends were cut back, 3 bases at V and 1 base at J, with 12 bases in the middle. Germline V gene lookup returns CDR1 DFQATT and CDR2 SNEGSKA (reference sequence). The CDR3 spells CSASSGTSNYGYTF. The CDR3 DNA, read in part, is TGCAGTGCTAGTTCTGGCACGAGTAACTATGGC.

Note on this clone: The read terminates 3 residues before the CDR3 end, so the remaining end is supplied by the germline J gene. This chain connects TRBV7-3 to TRBJ2-7, with 7 nucleotides matching TRBD2. CDR3 length equals 18 residues. Germline CDR1 SGHTA, CDR2 FQGTGA. J lost 1 base, V lost 0 bases, and 12 bases had no gene match. The sequenced CDR3 bases are TGTGCCAGCAGCTTAACCCGCCCTAGCGGAGGGGCTTCCTACGAG. This codes for CASSLTRPSGGASYE. The entire CDR3 reads CASSLTRPSGGASYEQYF.

This clone was seen a handful of times. The read terminates 3 residues ahead of where the CDR3 ends, so the germline J gene completes it. J is TRBJ2-7 and V is TRBV7-3; 9 bases line up with TRBD1. Germline lookup yields CDR1 SGHTA and CDR2 FQGTGA. V trimming: 1 base; J trimming: 4 bases; junction bases outside the gene matches: 5. This CDR3 has 15 residues. The covered CDR3 bases are TGTGCCAGCAGCTTAAGGACAGGGGCCGAATACGAG. Translation: CASSLRTGAEYE. In full, the CDR3 is CASSLRTGAEYEQYF.

A note on this clone: The read terminates 3 residues ahead of where the CDR3 ends, so the germline J gene completes it. The genes are TRBV18 and TRBJ2-3; perhaps TRBD2 as D (6 bases). The germline V gene has CDR1 KGHSH and CDR2 LQKENI. The V gene lost 3 bases and the J gene lost 1 base, with 14 bases spanning the gap. The CDR3 length is 16 residues. The sequenced CDR3 bases are TGTGCCAGCTCACCCTTACTAGCTCGGGGCACAGATACG. This encodes CASSPLLARGTDT. The CDR3 in full is CASSPLLARGTDTQYF.

In regard to this clone: The sequenced fragment ends 3 residues before the CDR3 boundary, so the rest is inferred from the germline J gene. This chain joins TRBV2 and TRBJ1-6; 7 bases align to TRBD1. The germline gives CDR1 SNHLY, CDR2 FYNNEI. V was pared by 6 bases and J by 4 bases, with 3 bases of the junction left unmatched. CDR3 size: 14 residues. The sequenced CDR3 bases are TGTGCCAGCAGCCCGGGACAGTATAATTCACCC. It encodes CASSPGQYNSP. The whole CDR3 sequence is CASSPGQYNSPLHF.

This clone was recorded a few times. With the read ending 3 residues before the CDR3 end, the germline J gene is used to fill in that end. The chain links TRBV6-4 to TRBJ2-1; maybe TRBD1 (6 bases). CDR3 size: 14 residues. Trimming pared 5 bases from V and 6 bases from J, leaving 14 bases between. The V gene's germline CDR1 is MRHNA and CDR2 SNTAGT. CDR3 amino acids: CASSPTDSSNEQFF. Incomplete CDR3 DNA: TGTGCCAGCAGTCCCACGGACAGTTCCAATGAG.

A note on this clone: The DNA ends 3 residues before the CDR3 does, and the rest of the CDR3 is filled in from the germline J gene. The rearrangement uses TRBV7-9 and TRBJ1-2, with D unclear. CDR3 length equals 13 residues. Trimming pared 5 bases from V and 3 bases from J, leaving 10 bases between. The V gene's germline CDR1 is SEHNR and CDR2 FQNEAQ (reference sequence). The CDR3 region is CASSPDRDYGYTF. CDR3 DNA (partial): TGTGCCAGCAGCCCAGACCGGGACTATGGC.